This TCR beta chain was sequenced in a study of graft-versus-host responses after intestinal transplantation. Sequenced by immunoSEQ multiplex PCR; TCRdb stores in-frame clones only, minus some. The top ten clones hold 4.4% of a sample with about 45,000 clones, roughly 90% of them seen once. Germline-derived CDR1 and CDR2 are ENHRY and SYGVKD. V was pared by 6 bases and J by 6 bases, with 6 bases of the junction left unmatched. This CDR3 has 15 residues. The clonotype was recovered from a human patient who received an intestinal transplant, so some T cells may come from the graft donor. Here the sequenced sample was PBMCs, taken 524 days after transplant. V and J are TRBV10-3 and TRBJ2-1, with 12 bases aligning to TRBD2. CDR3 in amino acids: CAIRVLAGGSNEQFF. The CDR3 bases are TGTGCCATCAGGGTACTAGCGGGGGGCTCCAATGAGCAGTTCTTC.